A selection of T cell receptor beta chains follows, all from one sample in a study of T cells in Graves' hyperthyroidism and ophthalmopathy. TCRdb re-called the multiplex PCR reads through MiXCR, storing one row per CDR3 protein. Of more than 550,000 distinct CDR3 sequences listed, 45% were seen once; the top ten hold less than 9.5%. Sequencing used peripheral blood or thyroid tissue (not recorded which). All receptors derive from an adult man with Graves' disease, either hyperthyroidism or ophthalmopathy (not recorded which). Both conserved end residues are part of each CDR3. Each record gives: clone size, V gene, D gene, J gene, CDR3 protein, CDR3 DNA. The D gene is left open where the match is weak. A row's size may be missing; if present it is once, few, many or a size class.

clone_size: NA; v_call: TRBV24-1; d_call: NA; j_call: TRBJ1-3; cdr3_aa: CATSVRNTIYF; cdr3_nt: TGTGCCACCAGTGTCCGAAACACCATATATTTT
clone_size: NA; v_call: TRBV29-1; d_call: NA; j_call: TRBJ1-3; cdr3_aa: CSVELGFGNTIYF; cdr3_nt: TGCAGCGTTGAACTAGGGTTTGGAAACACCATATATTTT
clone_size: NA; v_call: TRBV20-1; d_call: NA; j_call: TRBJ1-1; cdr3_aa: CSAIPVGHPNTEAFF; cdr3_nt: TGCAGTGCTATCCCCGTGGGGCACCCGAACACTGAAGCTTTCTTT
clone_size: many; v_call: TRBV29-1; d_call: NA; j_call: TRBJ1-2; cdr3_aa: CSVEAAGRGGYTF; cdr3_nt: TGCAGCGTTGAAGCGGCAGGGAGAGGAGGCTACACCTTC
clone_size: NA; v_call: TRBV12-3/TRBV12-4; d_call: NA; j_call: TRBJ2-2; cdr3_aa: CASSSPRGTGELFF; cdr3_nt: TGTGCCAGCAGTTCCCCTCGGGGCACCGGGGAGCTGTTTTTT
clone_size: NA; v_call: TRBV2; d_call: TRBD1; j_call: TRBJ1-5; cdr3_aa: CASRGDRGTGQPQHF; cdr3_nt: TGTGCCAGCAGGGGAGACAGGGGGACGGGGCAGCCCCAGCATTTT
clone_size: NA; v_call: TRBV9; d_call: TRBD1; j_call: TRBJ1-6; cdr3_aa: CASSVAGTESPLHF; cdr3_nt: TGTGCCAGCAGCGTAGCCGGGACAGAGTCACCCCTCCACTTT
clone_size: many; v_call: TRBV20-1; d_call: NA; j_call: TRBJ1-1; cdr3_aa: CSARDLGGDTEAFF; cdr3_nt: TGCAGTGCTAGAGATCTTGGGGGAGACACTGAAGCTTTCTTT
clone_size: NA; v_call: TRBV18; d_call: TRBD1; j_call: TRBJ2-7; cdr3_aa: CASSPDRAGQYF; cdr3_nt: TGTGCCAGCTCACCCGACAGGGCTGGGCAGTACTTC
clone_size: few; v_call: TRBV6-5; d_call: TRBD2; j_call: TRBJ2-2; cdr3_aa: CASSPVGLAPTAGELFF; cdr3_nt: TGTGCCAGCAGTCCGGTGGGACTAGCACCAACCGCCGGGGAGCTGTTTTTT
clone_size: few; v_call: TRBV7-2; d_call: NA; j_call: TRBJ1-4; cdr3_aa: CASSLFLQGVGEKLFF; cdr3_nt: TGTGCCAGCAGCTTGTTCTTACAGGGTGTGGGTGAAAAACTGTTTTTT